The 24 T cell receptor beta chains given below trace back to one sample, sequenced in a study of T cell repertoires in cytomegalovirus infection. Their target antigens are unknown. TCRdb analysed the reads with MiXCR anew, one entry per CDR3 protein. The sample includes approximately 910,000 distinct CDR3 sequences, around a third of them seen just once. Sequencing used cultured CD8+ T cells from PBMCs, obtained from culture after CMV antigen stimulation. These TCRs come from a human donor in good health (CMV status not recorded). Some clones in this sample may be carry-over from other donors' samples.

The chain carries TRBV29-1 and TRBJ2-1; D is perhaps TRBD1 or TRBD2 (5 bases each). In germline, CDR1 is SQVTM, CDR2 ANQGSEA. The CDR3 totals 16 residues. V shed 0 bases and J shed 4 bases, with 16 bases lying between them. CDR3 region: CSVEEGTRSGYNEQFF. The DNA of the CDR3 is TGCAGCGTTGAAGAGGGGACCAGGTCGGGGTACAATGAGCAGTTCTTC.

The sample holds many counts of this clonotype. This sequence joins TRBV4-1 and TRBJ2-3; TRBD2 agrees at 10 bases. Germline V gene lookup returns CDR1 MGHRA and CDR2 YSYEKL. The CDR3 covers 18 residues. V shed 3 bases and J 4 bases; nucleotides not matched to a gene: 13. DNA of the CDR3: TGCGCCAGCAGCCACGGTCCGGCTAGCGGGGGATTCGCAGATACGCAGTATTTT. Encoded protein: CASSHGPASGGFADTQYF.

This clonotype occurred many times. The J gene is TRBJ2-7, the V gene TRBV7-8; no clear D gene. V lost 3 bases and J 7 bases, leaving 13 bases between the germline ends. The CDR3 runs to 13 residues. Germline V gene sequence: CDR1 SGHVS, CDR2 FQNEAQ. This CDR3 is CASSFERPDEQYF. DNA of the CDR3: TGTGCCAGCAGCTTCGAAAGGCCCGATGAGCAGTACTTC.

This chain joins TRBV20-1 and TRBJ2-1; tentative D call: TRBD2 (7 bases). Between the trimmed V and J ends, which lost 5 bases and 5 bases, there was a span of 16 bases. Germline-derived CDR1 and CDR2 are DFQATT and SNEGSKA (reference sequence). This CDR3 comprises 14 residues. CDR3 DNA sequence: TGCAGTGCTTTCCCCGGGGGGCCTGACAATGAGCAGTTCTTC. This encodes CSAFPGGPDNEQFF.

There are many counts of this clonotype. This chain connects TRBV7-6 to TRBJ2-5; TRBD2 matches 10 bases. Germline V gives CDR1 SGHVS, CDR2 FNYEAQ. The CDR3 consists of 16 residues. V shed 3 bases and J 5 bases; nucleotides not matched to a gene: 9. The CDR3 region has the DNA TGTGCCAGCAGCTTTCTCCTAGCGGGGGCGGTTGAGACCCAGTACTTC. Amino acid sequence: CASSFLLAGAVETQYF.

The chain has TRBV3-1 and TRBJ2-5; 9 bases fit TRBD2. The V segment lost 1 base and the J segment 3 bases; nucleotides outside the gene matches: 6. This CDR3 region has 16 residues. Germline V lookup: CDR1 LGHDT, CDR2 YNNKEL (reference sequence). CDR3 DNA sequence: TGTGCCAGCAGCCAAGTGGGACTAGCTGCCGAAGAGACCCAGTACTTC. Its protein is CASSQVGLAAEETQYF.

In this sample, this clonotype turned up many times. The chain has TRBV12-3 or TRBV12-4 and TRBJ1-1; D not resolved. The germline V and J ends were trimmed by 6 bases and 0 bases, with 11 bases remaining between them. The CDR3 consists of 14 residues. Here the CDR3 DNA reads TGTGCCAGCAGCCCCGGCGGGGTGAACACTGAAGCTTTCTTT. Protein: CASSPGGVNTEAFF.

This clonotype was detected many times. The J gene is TRBJ1-2, the V gene TRBV12-3 or TRBV12-4; D may be TRBD1 (5 bases). CDR3 size: 15 residues. V dropped 3 bases and J dropped 2 bases, with 13 bases sitting between them. In DNA, the CDR3 is TGTGCCAGCAGTTTTCTGCCAGGGTCGAACTATGGCTACACCTTC. As protein: CASSFLPGSNYGYTF.

This clonotype was picked up many times. The chain recombines TRBV12-3 or TRBV12-4 with TRBJ1-5, with TRBD1 as a possible D gene (6 bases). The CDR3 consists of 14 residues. Deletions cut 7 bases from V and 3 bases from J, with 13 bases between. CDR3 residues: CASTAGAYNQPQHF. Written as DNA, the CDR3 is TGTGCCAGCACCGCGGGGGCCTACAATCAGCCCCAGCATTTT.

Many counts were recorded for this clonotype. The rearrangement uses TRBV12-3 or TRBV12-4 and TRBJ1-6; D unclear. The V gene lost 6 bases and the J gene lost 11 bases, with 20 bases spanning the gap. The CDR3 is made up of 15 amino acids. This CDR3 is CASRRRAQARTPLHF. CDR3 DNA sequence: TGTGCCAGCAGACGTCGCGCCCAAGCCAGGACACCCCTCCACTTT.

The chain employs TRBV13 and TRBJ2-7; D remains ambiguous. In germline, CDR1 is PRHDT, CDR2 FYEKMQ (reference sequence). The CDR3 consists of 16 residues. The ends were cut back, 1 base at V and 0 bases at J, with 13 bases in the middle. The CDR3 is CASSLDRADSSYEQYF. CDR3 sequence (DNA): TGTGCCAGCAGCTTAGATCGGGCGGATTCCTCCTACGAGCAGTACTTC. Using reference TRBV13 and TRBJ2-7 for the parts outside the CDR3, the full variable domain is AAGVIQSPRHLIKEKRETATLKCYPIPRHDTVYWYQQGPGQDPQFLISFYEKMQSDKGSIPDRFSAQQFSDYHSELNMSSLELGDSALYFCASSLDRADSSYEQYFGPGTRLTVT.

This clonotype turned up a few times. The chain couples TRBV4-3 to TRBJ2-1; D tentatively fits TRBD1 or TRBD2 (6 bases each). Looked up from germline, CDR1 is LGHNA and CDR2 is YSLEER. There are 17 residues in the CDR3. Trimming pared 0 bases from V and 4 bases from J, leaving 16 bases between. The CDR3 spells CASSQEGGSTLYNEQFF. As DNA, the CDR3 is TGCGCCAGCAGCCAAGAGGGGGGCAGCACCCTTTACAATGAGCAGTTCTTC.

The chain employs TRBV7-3 and TRBJ2-3, with 8 bases aligning to TRBD2. Losses at the gene ends were 5 bases for V and 2 bases for J; bases not matched to a gene: 21. The CDR3 loop spans 20 amino acids. Germline lookup yields CDR1 SGHTA and CDR2 FQGTGA. The CDR3 coding sequence is TGTGCCAGCAGCCAACCCGACCGCCGAGAGAGCGGGGGCCTCACAGATACGCAGTATTTT. Its protein is CASSQPDRRESGGLTDTQYF.

In this sample, this clonotype turned up many times. The chain is built from TRBV12-3 or TRBV12-4 and TRBJ1-2, with a possible D match to TRBD1 (5 bases). This CDR3 has 15 amino acids. Trimming cost V 3 bases and J 5 bases, with 16 bases left between them. DNA for the CDR3: TGTGCCAGCAGTTTCCCCGGGGGAGGGTGGTATGGCTACACCTTC. It codes for CASSFPGGGWYGYTF.

This clonotype came up a few times. The J gene is TRBJ2-1, the V gene TRBV12-3 or TRBV12-4, with D unclear. CDR3 length: 14 residues. V lost 7 bases to trimming and J lost 0 bases, with 10 bases between them. CDR3 sequence: CASTLVSSYNEQFF. The CDR3 DNA reads as TGTGCCAGCACCCTTGTTAGCTCCTACAATGAGCAGTTCTTC.

The chain employs TRBV4-1 and TRBJ1-5; D unclear. The CDR3 contains 16 residues. The V gene lost 4 bases and the J gene lost 1 base, with 14 bases spanning the gap. CDR1 is MGHRA and CDR2 is YSYEKL in the germline V gene. The CDR3 spells CASSRPSSGSNQPQHF. The CDR3 region has the DNA TGCGCCAGCAGCCGGCCCTCCTCCGGGAGCAATCAGCCCCAGCATTTT.

The genes are TRBV7-9 and TRBJ2-7; no definite D call. This CDR3 contains 13 residues. Trimming removed 5 bases from V and 7 bases from J, with 15 bases in between. Germline-derived CDR1 and CDR2 are SEHNR and FQNEAQ (reference sequence). The chain's CDR3 is CASSLYSKLEQYF. In DNA, the CDR3 is TGTGCCAGCAGCCTATACAGTAAACTAGAGCAGTACTTC.

The rearrangement links TRBV7-9 to TRBJ2-1; TRBD2 might be the D (6 bases). The V gene lost 2 bases and the J gene lost 5 bases, with 19 bases spanning the gap. The CDR3 spans 17 residues. Germline CDR1 reads SEHNR; CDR2 reads FQNEAQ (reference sequence). CDR3 residues: CASSLPSGGADNNEQFF. In nucleotides, the CDR3 is TGTGCCAGCAGCTTACCCTCCGGAGGGGCAGATAACAATGAGCAGTTCTTC.

This clonotype has more than one count but fewer than ten. The chain links TRBV7-9 to TRBJ2-3; 7 positions match TRBD2. Germline-derived CDR1 and CDR2 are SEHNR and FQNEAQ (reference sequence). J lost 6 bases, V lost 6 bases, and 18 bases had no gene match. The CDR3 contains 17 residues. The CDR3 sequence: CASRHPLTGGRTDTQYF. As DNA, the CDR3 is TGTGCCAGCAGGCACCCTCTCACGGGGGGACGTACGGATACGCAGTATTTT. Filled out from reference TRBV7-9 and TRBJ2-3, the complete variable domain reads DTGVSQNPRHKITKRGQNVTFRCDPISEHNRLYWYRQTLGQGPEFLTYFQNEAQLEKSRLLSDRFSAERPKGSFSTLEIQRTEQGDSAMYLCASRHPLTGGRTDTQYFGPGTRLTVL.

Many counts were recorded for this clonotype. The chain uses TRBV7-6 and TRBJ2-1; TRBD1 might be the D (6 bases). This CDR3 region has 15 residues. With 4 bases removed from V and 10 bases from J, the gap between germline ends came to 20 bases. The germline V gene has CDR1 SGHVS and CDR2 FNYEAQ. The DNA for the CDR3 is TGTGCCAGCAGCTGGGGAACAGGGCAATCATTCGAGCAGTTCTTC. It is translated as CASSWGTGQSFEQFF.

This clonotype was observed many times. The chain recombines TRBV7-6 with TRBJ2-7; TRBD1 matches 7 bases. This CDR3 is built from 18 residues. Germline assignment: CDR1 SGHVS and CDR2 FNYEAQ. Germline trimming cut 5 bases from V and 3 bases from J; bases unmatched to any gene: 19. The DNA for the CDR3 is TGTGCCAGCAGCCCTCAAGCTGGGGACAGCGTAAAGTTCTACGAGCAGTACGTC. Encoded protein: CASSPQAGDSVKFYEQYV.

The chain links TRBV18 to TRBJ2-1; D is undetermined. Germline V CDR1 and CDR2: KGHSH, LQKENI. CDR3 size: 15 residues. With 1 base removed from V and 2 bases from J, the gap between germline ends came to 9 bases. Here the CDR3 reads CASSPRDFPYNEQFF. The CDR3 coding sequence is TGTGCCAGCTCACCACGTGATTTTCCCTACAATGAGCAGTTCTTC.

The chain is built from TRBV12-5 and TRBJ2-1; TRBD1 or TRBD2 may be the D gene (5 bases each). V lost 3 bases and J 12 bases, leaving 21 bases between the germline ends. Germline V lookup: CDR1 LGHNT, CDR2 FRNRAP. There are 15 residues in the CDR3. In DNA form, the CDR3 reads TGTGCTAGTGGTTTCGGGGCAGCTCCGCGGCAGGGGCAGTTCTTC. This encodes CASGFGAAPRQGQFF.

This clonotype was detected many times. The J gene is TRBJ1-1, the V gene TRBV6-6, with 8 nucleotides matching TRBD1. Looked up from germline, CDR1 is MNHNY and CDR2 is SVGAGI (reference sequence). J was trimmed by 0 bases and V by 0 bases; bases with no gene match: 6. The CDR3 is 17 residues long. The CDR3 nucleotides read TGTGCCAGCAGTTACTCAATTAACAGGGGGATGAACACTGAAGCTTTCTTT. Its protein product is CASSYSINRGMNTEAFF.